Listed below are T cell receptor beta chains from one sample, sequenced in a study of blood T cell repertoires in COVID-19. The repertoire was sequenced with immunoSEQ multiplex PCR; TCRdb's copy has only in-frame clones and lacks some. The sample shows 100,000 to 150,000 clones, approximately 84% of them seen only once. The sequenced sample consisted of peripheral blood. The source is a woman of 80 years or more with acute or convalescent COVID-19. The CDR3 runs from the conserved cysteine through the conserved F or W. Each record gives: CDR3 protein, CDR3 DNA, J gene, clone size, V gene, D gene. D genes are given only for firm matches. Size values are once, few and many counts, or a class for expanded clones, and some rows have none.

CASSIQQALNTEAFF,TGCGCCAGCAGCATACAACAGGCTCTGAACACTGAAGCTTTCTTT,TRBJ1-1,-,TRBV5-1,-
CASSFGQGLSNSPLHF,TGTGCCAGCAGCTTCGGACAGGGTTTAAGTAATTCACCCCTCCACTTT,TRBJ1-6,-,TRBV5-5,TRBD1
CATSEKTGTADNSPLHF,TGTGCCACCAGTGAGAAAACCGGGACAGCCGATAATTCACCCCTCCACTTT,TRBJ1-6,few,TRBV24-1,TRBD1
CASGGMETQYF,TGTGCCTCGGGGGGGATGGAGACCCAGTACTTC,TRBJ2-5,-,TRBV28,TRBD2
CASSLDGPGNNSPLHF,TGTGCCAGCAGCTTAGACGGCCCGGGGAATAATTCACCCCTCCACTTT,TRBJ1-6,-,TRBV7-2,-
CASSLIGTDSYNEQFF,TGTGCCAGCAGCTTGATAGGGACTGATTCCTACAATGAGCAGTTCTTC,TRBJ2-1,-,TRBV5-6,-
CASSFDRVGGSPLHF,TGTGCCAGCAGCTTTGACAGGGTAGGGGGGTCACCCCTCCACTTT,TRBJ1-6,-,TRBV7-2,TRBD1
CASSPNPGTGGEKLFF,TGTGCCAGCTCACCAAATCCCGGGACAGGGGGTGAAAAACTGTTTTTT,TRBJ1-4,-,TRBV18,TRBD1
CASSSSEEIRDF,TGTGCCAGCAGTTCGAGCGAGGAGATCAGGGACTTC,TRBJ2-5,-,TRBV6-2/TRBV6-3,-
CASSPPGATNEKLFF,TGTGCCAGCTCACCACCCGGAGCAACTAATGAAAAACTGTTTTTT,TRBJ1-4,-,TRBV18,-
CASSPGTGGTGELFF,TGTGCCAGCAGCCCGGGGACAGGGGGGACCGGGGAGCTGTTTTTT,TRBJ2-2,-,TRBV7-9,TRBD1
CASSPRVNTEAFF,TGTGCCAGCAGTCCACGGGTGAACACTGAAGCTTTCTTT,TRBJ1-1,-,TRBV12-3/TRBV12-4,-
CASAGLAGNNEQFF,TGTGCCAGCGCGGGACTAGCGGGGAACAATGAGCAGTTCTTC,TRBJ2-1,-,TRBV13,TRBD2
CASSLNGGAPNEKLFF,TGTGCCAGCAGCTTAAATGGGGGGGCTCCGAATGAAAAACTGTTTTTT,TRBJ1-4,-,TRBV7-9,-
CASSVAPEPDTQYF,TGTGCCAGCAGCGTGGCCCCAGAACCAGATACGCAGTATTTT,TRBJ2-3,-,TRBV9,-
CAWSAGEGKLFF,TGTGCCTGGAGTGCGGGGGAGGGAAAACTGTTTTTT,TRBJ1-4,-,TRBV30,-
CSASGSRGNTEAFF,TGCAGTGCTAGTGGAAGCAGGGGGAACACTGAAGCTTTCTTT,TRBJ1-1,once,TRBV20-1,-
CASSQDPGRGQPQHF,TGTGCCAGCAGCCAAGATCCGGGGAGGGGTCAGCCCCAGCATTTT,TRBJ1-5,-,TRBV3-1/TRBV3-2,-
CASSSGWRGEKLFF,TGTGCCAGCAGCTCAGGGTGGAGGGGTGAAAAACTGTTTTTT,TRBJ1-4,-,TRBV5-5,-
CASSLAPLGVDTQYF,TGTGCCAGCAGCTTAGCGCCCCTAGGGGTAGATACGCAGTATTTT,TRBJ2-3,-,TRBV7-2,-
CASSLELVHEQFF,TGTGCCAGCAGTCTAGAGCTTGTCCATGAGCAGTTCTTC,TRBJ2-1,-,TRBV14,-
CATSGVRPRESNQPQHF,TGTGCCACCAGTGGGGTCAGGCCTAGGGAGAGCAATCAGCCCCAGCATTTT,TRBJ1-5,-,TRBV24-1,-
CASSSSVRTDTQYF,TGTGCCAGCAGCTCTAGCGTGCGCACAGATACGCAGTATTTT,TRBJ2-3,-,TRBV13,-
CASTLAGWPHEQYF,TGTGCCAGCACCCTGGCGGGATGGCCCCACGAGCAGTACTTC,TRBJ2-7,-,TRBV7-2,-
CASSFGTSGSSYEQYF,TGTGCCAGCAGCTTTGGGACTAGCGGGAGCTCCTACGAGCAGTACTTC,TRBJ2-7,-,TRBV7-8,TRBD2
CASSSGLAAFSEQYF,TGTGCCAGCAGCTCCGGACTAGCGGCCTTCAGCGAGCAGTACTTC,TRBJ2-7,-,TRBV3-1/TRBV3-2,TRBD2
CASSMFPSGGEQYF,TGTGCCAGTAGTATGTTTCCCTCGGGGGGCGAGCAGTACTTC,TRBJ2-7,-,TRBV19,TRBD2